The next 21 T cell receptor beta chains were all read from a single sample in a study of CD8 T cells in ankylosing spondylitis. MiXCR, run by TCRdb on the 5' RACE reads, gives a single entry per CDR3 protein. Of some 130,000 distinct CDR3 sequences listed, approximately 7.3% are singletons. Sequenced: blood, either unsorted or a sorted T cell fraction (not recorded which). The receptors come from a female donor with ankylosing spondylitis or in good health (not recorded which).

This clonotype was observed at least ten times. This chain uses TRBV9 with TRBJ2-1, with no clear D. The germline V gene has CDR1 SGDLS and CDR2 YYNGEE. The CDR3 totals 14 residues. Trimming stripped 3 bases from V and 7 bases from J, with 14 bases between. This CDR3 is CASSALGLRNEQFF. CDR3 nucleotide sequence: TGTGCCAGCAGCGCCCTCGGGCTTCGGAATGAGCAGTTCTTC.

This clonotype was found many times. The chain has TRBV28 and TRBJ2-3; the match to TRBD1 covers 7 bases. The CDR3 has 13 residues. Germline values: CDR1 MDHEN, CDR2 SYDVKM. V was pared by 3 bases and J by 3 bases, with 0 bases of the junction left unmatched. The DNA for the CDR3 is TGTGCCAGCAGTTTGGACAGGACAGATACGCAGTATTTT. Translated, it gives CASSLDRTDTQYF. Based on the CDR3 plus reference TRBV28 and TRBJ2-3, the full variable domain is DVKVTQSSRYLVKRTGEKVFLECVQDMDHENMFWYRQDPGLGLRLIYFSYDVKMKEKGDIPEGYSVSREKKERFSLILESASTNQTSMYLCASSLDRTDTQYFGPGTRLTVL.

This clonotype was detected many times. The chain links TRBV20-1 to TRBJ2-1; D not certain. Germline V gene lookup returns CDR1 DFQATT and CDR2 SNEGSKA (reference sequence). V dropped 3 bases and J dropped 6 bases, with 12 bases sitting between them. CDR3 size: 13 residues. For the CDR3, the DNA is TGCAGTGCTAGGGCCCCCTGGTTCAATGAGCAGTTCTTC. Translation gives CSARAPWFNEQFF.

This clonotype was observed many times. The chain has TRBV7-3 and TRBJ1-6; TRBD1 aligns across 10 bases. The germline V gene encodes CDR1 SGHTA and CDR2 FQGTGA. This CDR3 is built from 16 residues. Trimming removed 2 bases from V and 8 bases from J; junction bases left unmatched: 6. CDR3 protein: CASSLEGQGMDSPLHF. The CDR3 DNA sequence: TGTGCCAGCAGCTTAGAGGGACAGGGGATGGATTCACCCCTCCACTTT. Full variable domain (outside the CDR3, taken from reference TRBV7-3 and TRBJ1-6): GAGVSQTPSNKVTEKGKYVELRCDPISGHTALYWYRQSLGQGPEFLIYFQGTGAADDSGLPNDRFFAVRPEGSVSTLKIQRTERGDSAVYLCASSLEGQGMDSPLHFGNGTRLTVT.

This sequence joins TRBV3-1 and TRBJ1-4, with a possible D match to TRBD1 (5 bases). This CDR3 spans 14 amino acids. V was trimmed by 5 bases and J by 5 bases, leaving 12 bases between them. Germline V lookup: CDR1 LGHDT, CDR2 YNNKEL (reference sequence). CDR3 amino acids: CASSDGTVNEKLFF. As DNA, the CDR3 is TGTGCCAGCAGCGACGGGACGGTCAATGAAAAACTGTTTTTT.

This clonotype was found many times. This rearrangement joins TRBV20-1 to TRBJ2-5; perhaps TRBD1 as D (6 bases). This CDR3 contains 15 residues. V lost 2 bases, J lost 5 bases, and 18 bases lay in between. The germline gives CDR1 DFQATT, CDR2 SNEGSKA (reference sequence). The CDR3: CSARLPSGDLETQYF. The DNA for the CDR3 is TGCAGTGCTAGACTCCCGTCAGGGGATTTGGAGACCCAGTACTTC.

This clonotype was recorded at least ten times. The chain uses TRBV5-1 and TRBJ2-1; 10 bases fit TRBD1. Germline V CDR1 and CDR2: SGHRS, YFSETQ. The trim removed 5 bases at V and 8 bases at J, leaving 10 bases unmatched. The CDR3 sequence is 15 residues long. The CDR3 sequence is CASSLPGQGLHEQFF. The CDR3 bases are TGCGCCAGCAGTTTACCGGGACAGGGGTTACATGAGCAGTTCTTC.

This clonotype was seen many times. The chain carries TRBV2 and TRBJ1-1; unclear D gene. Trimming removed 7 bases from V and 1 base from J, with 13 bases in between. The CDR3 totals 14 residues. CDR1 and CDR2 (germline): SNHLY, FYNNEI. CDR3 nucleotides: TGTGCCAGCACCCTCCGGGAGGGGAACACTGAAGCTTTCTTT. It is translated as CASTLREGNTEAFF.

This clonotype was observed at least ten times. The chain links TRBV7-2 to TRBJ1-6; no reliable D call. CDR1 and CDR2 from the germline V gene are SGHTA and FQGNSA. The CDR3 is 15 amino acids. V lost 0 bases and J 7 bases, leaving 10 bases between the germline ends. CDR3 in DNA: TGTGCCAGCAGCTTAGCGCGGCGTACGAATTCACCCCTCCACTTT. Protein: CASSLARRTNSPLHF.

This clonotype was detected ten times or more. The rearrangement uses TRBV5-4 and TRBJ2-5, with unresolved D. Germline CDR1 and CDR2: SGHNT and YYREEE (reference sequence). CDR3 length equals 13 residues. Deletions cut 2 bases from V and 4 bases from J, with 9 bases between. The CDR3: CASSLKGLETQYF. The CDR3 coding sequence is TGTGCCAGCAGCTTAAAAGGGTTAGAGACCCAGTACTTC. Full variable domain (missing parts from reference TRBV5-4 and TRBJ2-5): ETGVTQSPTHLIKTRGQQVTLRCSSQSGHNTVSWYQQALGQGPQFIFQYYREEENGRGNFPPRFSGLQFPNYSSELNVNALELDDSALYLCASSLKGLETQYFGPGTRLLVL.

A few counts support this clonotype. The rearrangement links TRBV28 to TRBJ2-2, with TRBD2 as a possible D gene (7 bases). Looked up from germline, CDR1 is MDHEN and CDR2 is SYDVKM. CDR3 length: 15 amino acids. Trimming shortened V by 3 bases and J by 4 bases, and 12 bases separated the two germline ends. CDR3 DNA: TGTGCCAGCAGTTTCGCGGGGGCGGGCACCGGGGAGCTGTTTTTT. Its protein product is CASSFAGAGTGELFF.

This chain connects TRBV7-6 to TRBJ2-5, with TRBD1 as a possible D gene (5 bases). Germline CDR1 is SGHVS and CDR2 is FNYEAQ. This CDR3 is built from 15 residues. The germline V and J ends were trimmed by 1 base and 4 bases, with 13 bases remaining between them. In nucleotides, the CDR3 is TGTGCCAGCAGCTTAGACGGACATCGTGGAGAGACCCAGTACTTC. It is translated as CASSLDGHRGETQYF.

This clonotype was observed at least ten times. This chain uses TRBV6-1 with TRBJ1-2, with TRBD1 as a possible D gene (6 bases). Trimming cost V 7 bases and J 4 bases, with 10 bases left between them. The CDR3 has 12 residues. From germline, CDR1 is MNHNS and CDR2 SASEGT. DNA of the CDR3: TGTGCCAGCACAAGGACAGCCTATGGCTACACCTTC. It encodes CASTRTAYGYTF.

This clonotype came up many times. Here the CDR3 reads CASSLDRVRGYTF. CDR3 bases: TGCGCCAGCAGCTTGGACAGGGTACGGGGCTACACCTTC. The V call is TRBV5-1, the J call TRBJ1-2, with D perhaps TRBD1 (6 bases). The CDR3 is 13 residues long. V lost 0 bases and J 8 bases, leaving 11 bases between the germline ends. Germline V gene data show CDR1 as SGHRS and CDR2 as YFSETQ. Looking up the rest from reference TRBV5-1 and TRBJ1-2 gives the full variable domain: KAGVTQTPRYLIKTRGQQVTLSCSPISGHRSVSWYQQTPGQGLQFLFEYFSETQRNKGNFPGRFSGRQFSNSRSEMNVSTLELGDSALYLCASSLDRVRGYTFGSGTRLTVV.

At least ten counts were recorded for this clonotype. This chain connects TRBV5-1 to TRBJ2-5; D might be TRBD1 (5 bases). CDR1 and CDR2 (germline): SGHRS, YFSETQ. With 0 bases removed from V and 3 bases from J, the gap between germline ends came to 9 bases. CDR3 length equals 14 residues. This CDR3 reads CASSLVWGKETQYF. The CDR3 bases are TGCGCCAGCAGCTTGGTTTGGGGCAAAGAGACCCAGTACTTC.

This clonotype was observed at least ten times. This chain connects TRBV5-6 to TRBJ1-3, with D perhaps matching TRBD1 (6 bases). V lost 0 bases to trimming and J lost 3 bases, with 13 bases between them. Germline V lookup: CDR1 SGHDT, CDR2 YYEEEE. The CDR3 is 16 amino acids. CDR3 protein: CASSLEGVDYGNTIYF. The CDR3 DNA follows: TGTGCCAGCAGCTTGGAGGGGGTTGACTATGGAAACACCATATATTTT.

This clonotype has ten or more counts. The V and J genes are TRBV7-2 and TRBJ2-7; 8 bases agree with TRBD2. The germline gives CDR1 SGHTA, CDR2 FQGNSA. CDR3 size: 15 residues. After removal of 6 bases from V and 4 bases from J, the junction contained 11 bases not matched to a gene. The CDR3: CASRMERGNEYEQYF. The CDR3 region has the DNA TGTGCCAGCAGGATGGAGCGGGGGAATGAGTACGAGCAGTACTTC.

There are many counts of this clonotype. V gene TRBV20-1 combines with J gene TRBJ2-5, with 9 bases that match TRBD1. The germline V gene has CDR1 DFQATT and CDR2 SNEGSKA (reference sequence). The CDR3 consists of 13 residues. V trimming: 3 bases; J trimming: 3 bases; junction bases outside the gene matches: 2. Here the CDR3 reads CSARRTGEETQYF. The CDR3 nucleotides read TGCAGTGCTAGGAGGACAGGGGAAGAGACCCAGTACTTC.

This clonotype was seen many times. The CDR3 region has the DNA TGTGCCAGCAGCTTAGTAGCGGGTGACACTGAAGCTTTCTTT. Its protein is CASSLVAGDTEAFF. The chain uses TRBV7-3 and TRBJ1-1; D is uncertain. This CDR3 region has 14 residues. CDR1 and CDR2 (germline): SGHTA, FQGTGA. Trimming removed 2 bases from V and 3 bases from J, with 10 bases in between.

The chain couples TRBV28 to TRBJ2-7; 7 nucleotides agree with TRBD1. CDR3 size: 15 residues. Germline V gene sequence: CDR1 MDHEN, CDR2 SYDVKM. V trimming: 5 bases; J trimming: 2 bases; junction bases outside the gene matches: 9. The CDR3 DNA sequence: TGTGCCAGCAGTACTAACCGGGACAGAGCCTACGAGCAGTACTTC. Its translation is CASSTNRDRAYEQYF.

This clonotype was seen at least ten times. The rearrangement uses TRBV6-5 and TRBJ2-3; D is unclear. V was shortened by 1 base and J by 1 base, with 6 bases between the two germline ends. Germline V gene data show CDR1 as MNHEY and CDR2 as SVGAGI. CDR3 size: 14 residues. The CDR3 sequence: CASSYFQGTDTQYF. The CDR3 coding sequence is TGTGCCAGCAGTTACTTTCAGGGCACAGATACGCAGTATTTT.